A single sample gave rise to the 30 T cell receptor beta chains below, sequenced in a study of T cells in localized non-small cell lung cancer. The method was immunoSEQ multiplex PCR; TCRdb's version includes in-frame clones alone and lacks a portion of them. The sample yields about 59,000 clones, roughly 89% seen once. Specimen: peripheral blood, collected before any cancer treatment. The source is a man aged 40 to 69 with stage I squamous cell lung carcinoma.

This clone was counted a single time. J is TRBJ2-7 and V is TRBV7-2; D remains unclear. The V gene's germline CDR1 is SGHTA and CDR2 FQGNSA. Trimming cost V 5 bases and J 3 bases, with 5 bases left between them. The CDR3 loop spans 11 amino acids. CDR3 coding DNA: TGTGCCAGCAGCGAAGGCTACGAGCAGTACTTC. Protein sequence: CASSEGYEQYF.

The rearrangement joins TRBV6-1 to TRBJ2-5; tentative D call: TRBD2 (7 bases). This CDR3 region has 15 residues. CDR1 and CDR2 (germline): MNHNS, SASEGT. Trimming shortened V by 8 bases and J by 5 bases, and 21 bases separated the two germline ends. CDR3 nucleotides: TGTGCCAGCGACGGGGGGCCACGGGGCCTGGAGACCCAGTACTTC. Translation gives CASDGGPRGLETQYF.

The chain links TRBV7-9 to TRBJ1-5, with 11 bases identical to TRBD1. CDR1 and CDR2 from the germline V gene are SEHNR and FQNEAQ (reference sequence). The CDR3 has 16 residues. With 3 bases clipped from V and 6 bases from J, the junction kept 7 bases outside the gene matches. The CDR3 DNA reads TGTGCCAGCAGCTTCGGGACAGGGGGAGTTAGTCAGCCCCAGCATTTT. Its protein is CASSFGTGGVSQPQHF.

The chain is built from TRBV27 and TRBJ2-7, with D perhaps assigned TRBD1 or TRBD2 (5 bases each). The CDR3 has 13 residues. Germline values: CDR1 MNHEY, CDR2 SMNVEV (reference sequence). V was trimmed by 5 bases and J by 2 bases, leaving 10 bases between them. CDR3 loop: CASSPGATYEQYF. The CDR3 DNA reads as TGTGCCAGCAGTCCCGGGGCTACCTACGAGCAGTACTTC.

The V call is TRBV29-1, the J call TRBJ2-7; TRBD2 matches at 9 bases. Germline V lookup: CDR1 SQVTM, CDR2 ANQGSEA. Trimming removed 1 base from V and 5 bases from J; junction bases left unmatched: 3. This CDR3 is 13 amino acids long. For the CDR3, the DNA is TGCAGCGTTGAAGGTGCTAGCGGGGACGAGCAGTACTTC. It encodes CSVEGASGDEQYF.

This clone was seen a handful of times. The rearrangement uses TRBV5-1 and TRBJ2-7, with D unclear. This CDR3 has 14 residues. Trimming removed 1 base from V and 0 bases from J, with 8 bases in between. CDR1 is SGHRS and CDR2 is YFSETQ in the germline V gene. Here the CDR3 DNA reads TGCGCCAGCAGCTTGTCCCTTAGCTCCTACGAGCAGTACTTC. Its translation is CASSLSLSSYEQYF.

This clone was seen more than once but under ten times. The chain combines TRBV4-2 with TRBJ2-5; 9 nucleotides align to TRBD2. V was pared by 5 bases and J by 1 base, with 5 bases of the junction left unmatched. This CDR3 contains 15 residues. Per the germline V gene, CDR1 is LGHNA and CDR2 is YNFKEQ. The CDR3 is CASSLVLAGQETQYF. The DNA for the CDR3 is TGTGCCAGCAGCTTAGTACTAGCGGGCCAAGAGACCCAGTACTTC.

This clone was recorded once. The chain carries TRBV27 and TRBJ2-2; weak D call: TRBD2 (5 bases). With 2 bases removed from V and 5 bases from J, the gap between germline ends came to 12 bases. CDR1 and CDR2 from the germline V gene are MNHEY and SMNVEV (reference sequence). The CDR3 consists of 15 residues. CDR3 sequence: CASSLTLSGTGELFF. The CDR3, as DNA: TGTGCCAGCAGTTTAACCCTCAGCGGTACCGGGGAGCTGTTTTTT.

The chain links TRBV28 to TRBJ2-5; no clear D. The V end lost 3 bases, the J end lost 1 base, and 9 bases lay between the germline ends. The length of the CDR3 is 14 residues. Germline V CDR1 and CDR2: MDHEN, SYDVKM. The CDR3 here is CASSFRDRQETQYF. The CDR3 region has the DNA TGTGCCAGCAGTTTTCGAGACCGCCAAGAGACCCAGTACTTC.

This chain connects TRBV10-3 to TRBJ2-7; 9 bases line up with TRBD2. The CDR3 is 15 residues long. The trim removed 3 bases at V and 4 bases at J, leaving 7 bases unmatched. Germline V gives CDR1 ENHRY, CDR2 SYGVKD. CDR3 amino acids: CAISDPTSGPYEQYF. DNA of the CDR3: TGTGCCATCAGTGACCCGACTAGCGGACCTTACGAGCAGTACTTC.

This chain links TRBV11-2 with TRBJ1-1; weak D call: TRBD1 (5 bases). The CDR3 is 13 amino acids. Trimming took 3 bases from V and 4 from J, leaving 9 bases between them. Germline CDR1 SGHAT, CDR2 FQNNGV. CDR3 DNA sequence: TGTGCCAGCAGCTTTTCGGGGACCACTGAAGCTTTCTTT. Translation gives CASSFSGTTEAFF.

The chain has TRBV2 and TRBJ2-5; 9 nucleotides line up with TRBD1. Trimming took 5 bases from V and 3 from J; bases not matched to a gene: 4. Germline V gene lookup returns CDR1 SNHLY and CDR2 FYNNEI. The CDR3 extends over 14 amino acids. CDR3 residues: CASSRQGVKETQYF. The CDR3 region has the DNA TGTGCCAGCAGTCGACAGGGGGTAAAAGAGACCCAGTACTTC.

The chain links TRBV7-9 to TRBJ1-1; no clear D. Trimming cost V 3 bases and J 0 bases, with 5 bases left between them. CDR3 length: 13 amino acids. Germline CDR1 reads SEHNR; CDR2 reads FQNEAQ (reference sequence). CDR3 DNA sequence: TGTGCCAGCAGCTTGGTCATGAACACTGAAGCTTTCTTT. It encodes CASSLVMNTEAFF.

This chain connects TRBV6-6 to TRBJ2-5; TRBD1 is a possible D gene (7 bases). CDR1 MNHNY and CDR2 SVGAGI come from the germline V gene (reference sequence). V was trimmed by 5 bases and J by 5 bases, leaving 18 bases between them. This CDR3 contains 15 residues. CDR3 residues: CASSGQGGVRETQYF. Written as DNA, the CDR3 is TGTGCCAGCAGTGGCCAGGGGGGAGTGAGGGAGACCCAGTACTTC.

The rearrangement uses TRBV7-9 and TRBJ2-2, with 14 positions matching TRBD2. This CDR3 is built from 18 residues. After removal of 4 bases from V and 4 bases from J, the junction contained 8 bases not matched to a gene. Germline lookup yields CDR1 SEHNR and CDR2 FQNEAQ (reference sequence). This CDR3 reads CASSWGTSGRRGTGELFF. The CDR3 nucleotides are TGTGCCAGCAGCTGGGGGACTAGCGGGAGAAGGGGCACCGGGGAGCTGTTTTTT.

The chain uses TRBV10-2 and TRBJ2-5; 7 positions match TRBD2. V dropped 0 bases and J dropped 5; count of bases not matched to a gene: 18. CDR1 and CDR2 (germline): WSHSY, SAAADI. CDR3 length: 19 residues. CDR3 bases: TGCGCCAGCAGTGAGTCGACTCGGAGAGGAGCGGGAAGACGTGAGACCCAGTACTTC. Protein: CASSESTRRGAGRRETQYF.

The V gene is TRBV2, the J gene TRBJ2-7; 11 bases line up with TRBD2. The V gene end was trimmed by 5 bases and the J gene end by 3 bases; junction bases not matched to a gene: 6. The CDR3 totals 15 residues. Germline V lookup: CDR1 SNHLY, CDR2 FYNNEI. Here the CDR3 reads CASSPGLADFYEQYF. The CDR3 DNA reads as TGTGCCAGCAGTCCGGGACTAGCGGACTTCTACGAGCAGTACTTC.

This clone is a singleton in its sample. The gene calls are TRBV29-1 and TRBJ2-3; 10 positions agree with TRBD2. Trimming at V came to 4 bases and at J to 2 bases, leaving 9 bases not matched to a gene. Per the germline V gene, CDR1 is SQVTM and CDR2 is ANQGSEA. The CDR3 is made up of 16 amino acids. The CDR3 DNA reads TGCAGCGTTGCGCAACTAGCGGGACCTTCCACAGATACGCAGTATTTT. This sequence encodes CSVAQLAGPSTDTQYF.

This rearrangement joins TRBV6-1 to TRBJ1-1; D remains ambiguous. V lost 6 bases and J lost 1, with 9 bases in between. There are 13 residues in the CDR3. The germline V gene has CDR1 MNHNS and CDR2 SASEGT. Written as DNA, the CDR3 is TGTGCCAGCAGCCAGGAAAGGAACACTGAAGCTTTCTTT. Translated: CASSQERNTEAFF.

V is TRBV28 and J is TRBJ2-7; TRBD1 aligns across 7 bases. Germline loops: CDR1 MDHEN, CDR2 SYDVKM. The CDR3 runs to 15 residues. J lost 5 bases, V lost 6 bases, and 13 bases had no gene match. This chain's CDR3 is CASSLPTGQDHEQYF. The CDR3 bases are TGTGCCAGCAGCCTGCCGACAGGGCAGGACCACGAGCAGTACTTC.

This chain links TRBV7-2 with TRBJ2-1, with 9 bases lining up with TRBD2. The germline CDR1 and CDR2 sequences are SGHTA and FQGNSA. The trim removed 5 bases at V and 0 bases at J, leaving 2 bases unmatched. The CDR3 has 15 residues. Here the CDR3 DNA reads TGTGCCAGCAGCCTTAGCGGGAGCTCCTACAATGAGCAGTTCTTC. Translation: CASSLSGSSYNEQFF.

This chain uses TRBV4-3 with TRBJ1-1; tentatively, D is TRBD1 (6 bases). The CDR3 covers 16 residues. V lost 4 bases to trimming and J lost 7 bases, with 22 bases between them. CDR1 is LGHNA, CDR2 YSLEER, per germline. The CDR3 DNA reads as TGCGCCAGCAGCCCAGAGTGGGGGCATTTAACTGGTGAAGCTTTCTTT. Translation gives CASSPEWGHLTGEAFF.

The chain carries TRBV18 and TRBJ2-2; D uncertain. Trimming took 2 bases from V and 1 from J, leaving 2 bases between them. CDR1 KGHSH and CDR2 LQKENI come from the germline V gene. This CDR3 region has 13 residues. CDR3 DNA sequence: TGTGCCAGCTCACCAGGGAACACCGGGGAGCTGTTTTTT. Amino acids: CASSPGNTGELFF.

The chain uses TRBV28 and TRBJ2-5, with a weak D call TRBD1 (6 bases). This CDR3 is built from 13 residues. The V and J ends lost 5 bases and 2 bases respectively, with 9 bases between them. CDR1 and CDR2 from the germline V gene are MDHEN and SYDVKM. CDR3 nucleotide sequence: TGTGCCAGCAGTCTGGACAGACAAGAGACCCAGTACTTC. Translation gives CASSLDRQETQYF.

The chain links TRBV5-6 to TRBJ2-4, with D tentatively TRBD1 (6 bases). The V end lost 1 base, the J end lost 5 bases, and 7 bases lay between the germline ends. The CDR3 contains 13 residues. Germline V lookup: CDR1 SGHDT, CDR2 YYEEEE. CDR3 in DNA: TGTGCCAGCAGCTTGTACAGGGAAAACATTCAGTACTTC. Protein: CASSLYRENIQYF.

This chain uses TRBV2 with TRBJ2-7; 9 bases align to TRBD2. V was clipped by 3 bases and J by 5 bases; unmatched bases: 11. In germline, CDR1 is SNHLY, CDR2 FYNNEI. The CDR3 length is 16 residues. The CDR3 protein is CASSDPSGIGTDEQYF. The CDR3 nucleotides read TGTGCCAGCAGTGATCCTAGCGGGATTGGGACCGACGAGCAGTACTTC.

V gene TRBV30 combines with J gene TRBJ2-1; 11 positions agree with TRBD2. The CDR3 runs 14 residues. The ends lost 2 bases at V and 7 bases at J; junction bases unmatched: 4. The germline V gene encodes CDR1 GTSNPN and CDR2 SVGIG (reference sequence). This CDR3 is CAWSLLAGANEQFF. In nucleotides, the CDR3 is TGTGCCTGGAGTTTACTAGCGGGGGCAAATGAGCAGTTCTTC.

This clone was seen only once. This chain joins TRBV18 and TRBJ2-5, with D possibly TRBD2 on 5 matching bases. V lost 6 bases to trimming and J lost 0 bases, with 14 bases between them. The CDR3 extends over 15 amino acids. Germline CDR1 is KGHSH and CDR2 is LQKENI. The CDR3 sequence is CASSQMSGNQETQYF. DNA of the CDR3: TGTGCCAGCTCCCAGATGTCGGGGAACCAAGAGACCCAGTACTTC.

The V and J genes are TRBV20-1 and TRBJ2-7; 8 bases are shared with TRBD2. Germline V gives CDR1 DFQATT, CDR2 SNEGSKA (reference sequence). J gave up 5 bases and V 7 bases, and 4 bases lay outside the gene matches. There are 11 residues in the CDR3. CDR3 sequence reads: CSEREIDEQYF. CDR3 in DNA: TGCAGTGAGCGGGAGATCGACGAGCAGTACTTC.

The chain combines TRBV27 with TRBJ2-7; tentative D call: TRBD2 (6 bases). The CDR3 runs to 13 residues. Germline-derived CDR1 and CDR2 are MNHEY and SMNVEV (reference sequence). The V gene lost 6 bases and the J gene lost 3 bases, with 12 bases spanning the gap. The CDR3 nucleotides are TGTGCCAGCAGACTAACGACTAGCTACGAGCAGTACTTC. It translates to CASRLTTSYEQYF.